The 22 T cell receptor beta chains given below trace back to one sample, sequenced in a study of shared clonotypes between healthy human individuals. TCRdb's table, derived via immunoSEQ multiplex PCR, lists solely in-frame clones and lacks some. Of about 2 million clones detected, 95% appear once; the ten largest clones hold 0.1% to 0.15%. Sequences were obtained from naive CD4+ T cells sorted from blood. Subset meaning: CD45RA+ positively selected. Every receptor here comes from a man aged 18-30 years in good health.

The chain joins TRBV4-1 to TRBJ2-7; D not resolved. CDR3 length equals 15 residues. Between the trimmed V and J ends, which lost 0 bases and 1 base, there was a span of 10 bases. CDR1 is MGHRA, CDR2 YSYEKL, per germline. In DNA, the CDR3 is TGCGCCAGCAGCCAAGAGCGCCTGGAATCCTACGAGCAGTACTTC. Its translation is CASSQERLESYEQYF.

The J gene is TRBJ2-7, the V gene TRBV6-1, with 8 bases identical to TRBD1. The germline CDR1 and CDR2 sequences are MNHNS and SASEGT. The ends lost 10 bases at V and 0 bases at J; junction bases unmatched: 5. There are 13 residues in the CDR3. The CDR3 region is CATHRGISYEQYF. The CDR3 region has the DNA TGTGCCACCCACAGGGGGATCTCCTACGAGCAGTACTTC.

The chain employs TRBV5-6 and TRBJ1-2; TRBD1 might be the D (5 bases). The CDR3 is 14 amino acids. Trimming removed 3 bases from V and 4 bases from J, with 13 bases in between. Germline lookup yields CDR1 SGHDT and CDR2 YYEEEE. This chain's CDR3 is CASSSVYGTYGYTF. As DNA, the CDR3 is TGTGCCAGCAGCTCCGTTTACGGGACCTATGGCTACACCTTC.

This clone was detected only once. The chain combines TRBV10-3 with TRBJ2-4; D possibly corresponds to TRBD1 (5 bases). The V gene's germline CDR1 is ENHRY and CDR2 SYGVKD. The V end lost 2 bases, the J end lost 7 bases, and 9 bases lay between the germline ends. The CDR3 is made up of 13 amino acids. CDR3 DNA sequence: TGTGCCATCAGTGAGACGAAGGGGAACATTCAGTACTTC. Its protein is CAISETKGNIQYF.

This clone appeared a single time. The V gene is TRBV7-8, the J gene TRBJ2-3; the match to TRBD2 covers 11 bases. J gave up 7 bases and V 6 bases, and 12 bases lay outside the gene matches. This CDR3 spans 16 amino acids. Germline V gene lookup returns CDR1 SGHVS and CDR2 FQNEAQ. As DNA, the CDR3 is TGTGCCAGCAGTCGTTATGTAGCGGGGGGGCCGAATACGCAGTATTTT. Its protein product is CASSRYVAGGPNTQYF.

As regards this clone: The sample contains more than one DNA sequence encoding this CDR3. The chain recombines TRBV4-1 with TRBJ1-1, with D unclear. Trimming pared 0 bases from V and 1 base from J, leaving 6 bases between. CDR3 length: 14 residues. Looked up from germline, CDR1 is MGHRA and CDR2 is YSYEKL. CDR3: CASSQDRGNTEAFF. CDR3 DNA: TGCGCCAGCAGCCAAGATCGGGGGAACACTGAAGCTTTCTTT.

The genes are TRBV5-1 and TRBJ2-3; 7 bases map to TRBD2. V was clipped by 5 bases and J by 0 bases; unmatched bases: 6. The CDR3 has 15 residues. Germline V gene lookup returns CDR1 SGHRS and CDR2 YFSETQ. The CDR3 here is CASRLAVTSTDTQYF. The CDR3 DNA reads as TGCGCCAGCAGGCTAGCGGTTACTAGCACAGATACGCAGTATTTT.

The chain is built from TRBV28 and TRBJ1-1, with D uncertain. Trimming pared 5 bases from V and 5 bases from J, leaving 12 bases between. CDR1 MDHEN and CDR2 SYDVKM come from the germline V gene. The length of the CDR3 is 13 residues. The DNA for the CDR3 is TGTGCCAGCAGTACAAGGGAAGGTACTGAAGCTTTCTTT. Protein: CASSTREGTEAFF. Filled out from reference TRBV28 and TRBJ1-1, the complete variable domain reads DVKVTQSSRYLVKRTGEKVFLECVQDMDHENMFWYRQDPGLGLRLIYFSYDVKMKEKGDIPEGYSVSREKKERFSLILESASTNQTSMYLCASSTREGTEAFFGQGTRLTVV.

Note on this clone: Other DNA sequences of this sample code for an identical CDR3. The gene calls are TRBV6-5 and TRBJ1-1; D might be TRBD1 (5 bases). The CDR3 loop spans 13 amino acids. Germline loops: CDR1 MNHEY, CDR2 SVGAGI. V was trimmed by 6 bases and J by 1 base, leaving 9 bases between them. Here the CDR3 reads CASRRTGNTEAFF. The CDR3 DNA reads as TGTGCCAGCAGGAGAACAGGGAACACTGAAGCTTTCTTT.

V gene TRBV27 combines with J gene TRBJ1-5, with D tentatively TRBD1 (5 bases). The germline V gene encodes CDR1 MNHEY and CDR2 SMNVEV (reference sequence). This CDR3 comprises 14 residues. V dropped 3 bases and J dropped 5 bases, with 11 bases sitting between them. CDR3: CASSLLGHDQPQHF. As DNA, the CDR3 is TGTGCCAGCAGTTTGCTGGGGCACGATCAGCCCCAGCATTTT.

V gene TRBV2 combines with J gene TRBJ2-7; TRBD1 agrees at 8 bases. The germline gives CDR1 SNHLY, CDR2 FYNNEI. The CDR3 covers 13 residues. Germline trimming cut 4 bases from V and 5 bases from J; bases unmatched to any gene: 4. This CDR3 reads CASSADRDHEQYF. The CDR3 DNA sequence: TGTGCCAGCAGTGCGGACAGGGACCACGAGCAGTACTTC. The full variable domain, with the rest looked up from reference TRBV2 and TRBJ2-7, is EPEVTQTPSHQVTQMGQEVILRCVPISNHLYFYWYRQILGQKVEFLVSFYNNEISEKSEIFDDQFSVERPDGSNFTLKIRSTKLEDSAMYFCASSADRDHEQYFGPGTRLTVT.

This chain joins TRBV5-4 and TRBJ2-7; maybe TRBD1 (6 bases). V was cut by 5 bases and J by 3 bases, with 15 bases left in between. Germline CDR1 SGHNT, CDR2 YYREEE (reference sequence). The CDR3 length is 14 residues. CDR3 nucleotide sequence: TGTGCCAGCAGACCGAGAGGGGGTGACTACGAGCAGTACTTC. It codes for CASRPRGGDYEQYF.

A single count supports this clone. The rearrangement links TRBV4-1 to TRBJ2-1; D not resolved. The CDR3 spans 11 residues. Trimming left V 4 bases short and J 10 bases short, with 8 bases between. Looked up from germline, CDR1 is MGHRA and CDR2 is YSYEKL. CDR3 amino acids: CASSRKGEQFF. Written as DNA, the CDR3 is TGCGCCAGCAGCCGGAAAGGGGAGCAGTTCTTC.

V and J are TRBV5-1 and TRBJ2-2; TRBD1 or TRBD2 may be the D gene (5 bases each). V lost 4 bases and J lost 8, with 18 bases in between. The CDR3 consists of 15 residues. Germline-derived CDR1 and CDR2 are SGHRS and YFSETQ. The CDR3 DNA follows: TGCGCCAGCAGCCTGCCGGGACCAGCATCAGGGGAGCTGTTTTTT. This sequence encodes CASSLPGPASGELFF.

Here the CDR3 reads CASKISGTSGRRSLEQYF. The CDR3 DNA follows: TGTGCCAGCAAGATTTCCGGGACTAGCGGGAGAAGGTCCCTCGAGCAGTACTTC. The chain couples TRBV11-3 to TRBJ2-7; 14 nucleotides match TRBD2. The length of the CDR3 is 18 residues. Germline V gene sequence: CDR1 SGHNT, CDR2 YENEEA. Losses at the gene ends were 7 bases for V and 6 bases for J; bases not matched to a gene: 17.

This clone was recorded only once. This chain links TRBV2 with TRBJ2-5; no reliable D call. Between the trimmed V and J ends, which lost 1 base and 5 bases, there was a span of 5 bases. Germline-derived CDR1 and CDR2 are SNHLY and FYNNEI. This CDR3 is built from 12 residues. The CDR3 DNA sequence: TGTGCCAGCAGTGAAGGGACGGAGACCCAGTACTTC. Protein: CASSEGTETQYF.

The rearrangement joins TRBV2 to TRBJ1-2; 8 nucleotides agree with TRBD1. V shed 5 bases and J 8 bases; nucleotides not matched to a gene: 7. The CDR3 is 13 residues long. CDR1 is SNHLY and CDR2 is FYNNEI in the germline V gene. CDR3 sequence: CASSPAGGGGYTF. The CDR3 region has the DNA TGTGCCAGCAGTCCCGCAGGGGGCGGGGGCTACACCTTC.

With regard to this clone: Other DNA sequences within the sample encode an identical CDR3. This rearrangement joins TRBV7-2 to TRBJ2-7; TRBD2 matches at 9 bases. The CDR3 has 15 residues. V trimming: 1 base; J trimming: 1 base; junction bases outside the gene matches: 2. Looked up from germline, CDR1 is SGHTA and CDR2 is FQGNSA. Written as DNA, the CDR3 is TGTGCCAGCAGCTTAGATGCGGGAGGGTCCTACGAGCAGTACTTC. The encoded protein is CASSLDAGGSYEQYF.

The chain couples TRBV25-1 to TRBJ1-3; no clear D. Germline lookup yields CDR1 MGHDK and CDR2 SYGVNS. This CDR3 region has 14 residues. V lost 4 bases to trimming and J lost 1 base, with 8 bases between them. CDR3 sequence: CASSVTGSGNTIYF. The DNA for the CDR3 is TGTGCCAGCAGTGTCACGGGGTCTGGAAACACCATATATTTT. Together with reference TRBV25-1 and TRBJ1-3, the CDR3 gives the full variable domain: EADIYQTPRYLVIGTGKKITLECSQTMGHDKMYWYQQDPGMELHLIHYSYGVNSTEKGDLSSESTVSRIRTEHFPLTLESARPSHTSQYLCASSVTGSGNTIYFGEGSWLTVV.

The chain recombines TRBV19 with TRBJ2-7; 10 bases fit TRBD2. Looked up from germline, CDR1 is LNHDA and CDR2 is SQIVND (reference sequence). After removal of 6 bases from V and 5 bases from J, the junction contained 7 bases not matched to a gene. This CDR3 spans 14 amino acids. The CDR3 reads CASRKAGGPHEQYF. CDR3 sequence (DNA): TGTGCCAGTAGAAAAGCGGGAGGGCCCCACGAGCAGTACTTC.

V usage is TRBV27 and J usage is TRBJ1-6; a possible D gene is TRBD1 (5 bases). V gave up 3 bases and J gave up 7 bases, with 25 bases separating them. From germline, CDR1 is MNHEY and CDR2 SMNVEV (reference sequence). This CDR3 spans 19 amino acids. CDR3 sequence reads: CASSFTGLGRPSGNSPLHF. The CDR3 DNA follows: TGTGCCAGCAGTTTCACAGGTTTGGGAAGGCCCTCGGGGAATTCACCCCTCCACTTT.

J is TRBJ2-3 and V is TRBV7-9, with D perhaps TRBD2 (5 bases). CDR3 size: 16 residues. V was shortened by 5 bases and J by 1 base, with 16 bases between the two germline ends. Germline lookup yields CDR1 SEHNR and CDR2 FQNEAQ (reference sequence). The CDR3 sequence: CASSPGRRAGTDTQYF. Written as DNA, the CDR3 is TGTGCCAGCAGCCCTGGCCGACGAGCGGGCACAGATACGCAGTATTTT.